These T cell receptor beta chains were read from a single sample in a study of blood T cells in healthy people across ages. Each CDR3 protein is one row after TCRdb ran MiXCR on the 5' RACE reads. This table has about 1.4 million distinct CDR3 sequences, around 55% appearing once. The sequencing input was blood. The receptors shown here come from a man between 18 and 35 years old in good health. The CDR3 runs from the conserved cysteine through the conserved F or W. A D gene is named only where the DNA matches it firmly. Expanded clones are given a class, and other clones once, few, many or no size at all.

d_call	clone_size	j_call	v_call	cdr3_aa	cdr3_nt
TRBD1	-	TRBJ2-6	TRBV6-1	CASTPTGGSGANVLTF	TGTGCTAGCACTCCGACAGGGGGCTCTGGGGCCAACGTCCTGACTTTC
-	-	TRBJ2-4	TRBV15	CATSRGGAVDIQYF	TGTGCCACCAGCAGAGGGGGGGCAGTGGACATTCAGTACTTC
TRBD2	-	TRBJ2-1	TRBV15	CATSMTSLSEQFF	TGTGCCACCAGCATGACTAGCCTGAGTGAGCAGTTCTTC
TRBD1	-	TRBJ2-7	TRBV7-2	CASSLRTGSGSYEQYF	TGTGCCAGCAGCTTAAGGACAGGGTCGGGCTCCTACGAGCAGTACTTC
TRBD2	-	TRBJ2-1	TRBV29-1	CSVDARPATSGRSPYNEQFF	TGCAGCGTTGATGCACGTCCTGCGACTAGCGGGAGGTCCCCCTACAATGAGCAGTTCTTC
TRBD1	-	TRBJ1-3	TRBV10-3	CAISPKPSRDSGNTIYF	TGTGCCATCAGTCCCAAACCTAGCCGGGACAGTGGAAACACCATATATTTT
-	-	TRBJ2-6	TRBV7-9	CASSVAGTGVSGANVLTF	TGTGCCAGCAGCGTAGCCGGGACTGGAGTCTCTGGGGCCAACGTCCTGACTTTC
-	few	TRBJ2-7	TRBV2	CASEGGRIEQYF	TGTGCCTCCGAAGGGGGGCGGATTGAGCAGTACTTC
TRBD1	-	TRBJ2-1	TRBV6-5	CASSYQTGDEQFF	TGTGCCAGCAGTTACCAGACAGGGGATGAGCAGTTCTTC
-	once	TRBJ1-4	TRBV12-3/TRBV12-4	CASSTQGMSEKLFF	TGTGCCAGCAGTACACAGGGTATGAGTGAAAAACTGTTTTTT
TRBD2	-	TRBJ2-1	TRBV20-1	CSARASGGAYNEQFF	TGCAGTGCTAGGGCTAGCGGGGGGGCTTACAATGAGCAGTTCTTC
-	-	TRBJ2-5	TRBV4-2	CASSQDSSVGEQYF	TGTGCCAGCAGCCAAGATAGTTCAGTGGGTGAGCAGTACTTC
-	-	TRBJ1-1	TRBV12-3/TRBV12-4	CASSTSRYSEAFF	TGTGCCAGCAGTACGTCCCGGTATTCTGAAGCTTTCTTT
-	few	TRBJ2-3	TRBV2	CASRPTSSTDTQYF	TGTGCCAGCAGGCCGACCAGTAGCACAGATACGCAGTATTTT
-	-	TRBJ2-1	TRBV29-1	CSVRQRMGGEQFF	TGCAGCGTTCGTCAGAGAATGGGCGGGGAGCAGTTCTTC
-	-	TRBJ1-6	TRBV12-3/TRBV12-4	CASSITGNSPLHF	TGTGCCAGCAGCATAACAGGGAATTCACCCCTCCACTTT
TRBD1	-	TRBJ1-1	TRBV7-2	CASSATGGGTEAFF	TGTGCCAGCAGCGCTACAGGGGGCGGCACTGAAGCTTTCTTT
TRBD2	-	TRBJ2-1	TRBV20-1	CSAGGAKSNEQFF	TGCAGTGCCGGGGGGGCCAAAAGCAATGAGCAGTTCTTC
-	-	TRBJ2-4	TRBV12-3/TRBV12-4	CASSTGEQGNIQYF	TGTGCCAGCAGTACAGGAGAACAGGGAAACATTCAGTACTTC
TRBD1	few	TRBJ2-7	TRBV20-1	CSARRTGGFHEQYF	TGCAGTGCTAGAAGGACAGGGGGGTTTCACGAGCAGTACTTC
TRBD2	-	TRBJ2-3	TRBV13	CASSLGVSERGDITDTQYF	TGTGCCAGCAGCTTAGGAGTTTCGGAGCGGGGGGATATCACAGATACGCAGTATTTT
TRBD1	once	TRBJ2-5	TRBV13	CASSFTRGHQETQYF	TGTGCCAGCAGCTTCACGAGGGGGCACCAAGAGACCCAGTACTTC
TRBD2	-	TRBJ2-2	TRBV20-1	CSASGETNTGELFF	TGCAGTGCGAGCGGGGAAACGAACACCGGGGAGCTGTTTTTT